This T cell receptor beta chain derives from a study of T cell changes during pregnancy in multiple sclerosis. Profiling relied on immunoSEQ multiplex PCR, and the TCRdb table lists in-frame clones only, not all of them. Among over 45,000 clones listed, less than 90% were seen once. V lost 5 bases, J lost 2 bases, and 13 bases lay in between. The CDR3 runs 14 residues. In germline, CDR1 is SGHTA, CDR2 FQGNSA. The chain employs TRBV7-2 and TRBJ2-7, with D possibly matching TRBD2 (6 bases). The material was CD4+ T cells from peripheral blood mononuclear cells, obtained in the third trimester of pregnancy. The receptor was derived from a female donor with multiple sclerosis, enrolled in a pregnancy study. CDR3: CASSPERVPYEQYF. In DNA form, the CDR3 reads TGTGCCAGCAGCCCGGAGCGGGTCCCCTACGAGCAGTACTTC.